This T cell receptor beta chain stems from a study of patients and donors after allogeneic stem cell transplantation. TCRdb re-called the RT-PCR reads through MiXCR, storing one row per CDR3 protein. Altogether roughly 230,000 distinct CDR3 sequences are present, 12% to 15% being singletons, with the ten largest covering 9.5% to 13%. This clonotype was found a few times. V was shortened by 2 bases and J by 4 bases, with 6 bases between the two germline ends. The CDR3 spans 12 residues. Germline-derived CDR1 and CDR2 are MNHNS and SASEGT. The chain carries TRBV6-1 and TRBJ2-7; D unresolved. Specimen: blood, either unsorted or a sorted T cell fraction (not recorded which). The clonotype comes from a human donor who was either an allogeneic HSCT recipient or a stem cell or donor lymphocyte infusion donor (not recorded which). It is not recorded whose cells these are; they may come from a transplant donor. CDR3 nucleotide sequence: TGTGCCAGCAGTGAACAGTCATACGAGCAGTACTTC. The encoded protein is CASSEQSYEQYF.